This T cell receptor beta chain appears in the sequencing data of a study of T cell changes during pregnancy in multiple sclerosis. V lost 4 bases and J 0 bases, leaving 7 bases between the germline ends. In germline, CDR1 is MNHEY, CDR2 SMNVEV (reference sequence). The length of the CDR3 is 14 residues. Sequencing used immunoSEQ multiplex PCR; TCRdb keeps in-frame clones, though not all of them. The sample has 35,000 to 45,000 clones, roughly nine tenths seen once; the top ten hold roughly 0.53%. The material sequenced was CD4+ T cells from peripheral blood mononuclear cells, taken in the first trimester of pregnancy. This sequence originates from a female donor with multiple sclerosis, enrolled in a pregnancy study. The rearrangement links TRBV27 to TRBJ2-4, with D unresolved. The CDR3, as DNA: TGTGCCAGCAGTTCTCAGTTAGCCAAAAACATTCAGTACTTC. Protein product: CASSSQLAKNIQYF.